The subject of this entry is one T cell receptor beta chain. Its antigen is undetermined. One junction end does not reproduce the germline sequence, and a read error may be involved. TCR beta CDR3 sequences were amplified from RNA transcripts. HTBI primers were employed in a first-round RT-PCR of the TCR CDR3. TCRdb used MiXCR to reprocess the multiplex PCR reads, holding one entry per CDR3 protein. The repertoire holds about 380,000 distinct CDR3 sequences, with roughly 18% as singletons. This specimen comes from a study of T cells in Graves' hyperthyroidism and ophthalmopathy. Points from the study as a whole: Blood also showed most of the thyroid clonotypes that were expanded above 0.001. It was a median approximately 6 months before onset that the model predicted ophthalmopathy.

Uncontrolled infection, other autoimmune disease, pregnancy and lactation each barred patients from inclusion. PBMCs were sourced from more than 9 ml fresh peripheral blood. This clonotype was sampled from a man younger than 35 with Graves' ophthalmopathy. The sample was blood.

The chain's CDR3 is CASIGRGKVTGGLFF. Here the CDR3 DNA reads TGTGCCAGTATAGGTCGTGGGAAGGTGACCGGGGGGCTGTTTTTT. The chain employs TRBV19 and TRBJ2-2; the D gene is possibly TRBD2 (6 bases). The CDR3 loop spans 15 amino acids. CDR1 and CDR2 (germline): LNHDA, SQIVND (reference sequence).